The next 11 T cell receptor beta chains were all read from a single sample in a study of blood T cell repertoires in COVID-19. Here immunoSEQ multiplex PCR was the method, and the copy in TCRdb shows in-frame clones only, minus some. The table records under 200,000 clones, roughly 80% of them present only once. Sample: PBMCs or T cells enriched from blood (not recorded which). The receptors shown here come from a woman aged 60 to 75 who had recovered from COVID-19.

This sequence joins TRBV15 and TRBJ1-2, with TRBD1 matching 9 bases. V trimming: 5 bases; J trimming: 6 bases; junction bases outside the gene matches: 10. The length of the CDR3 is 15 residues. CDR1 and CDR2 from the germline V gene are LNHNV and YYDKDF (reference sequence). DNA of the CDR3: TGTGCCACCAGCCCTCGGACAGGGGAAGGGGATGGCTACACCTTC. Amino acids: CATSPRTGEGDGYTF.

The V and J genes are TRBV9 and TRBJ1-3; TRBD1 matches at 9 bases. Germline V gene sequence: CDR1 SGDLS, CDR2 YYNGEE. CDR3 length: 13 residues. The ends lost 6 bases at V and 7 bases at J; junction bases unmatched: 5. The CDR3 region has the DNA TGTGCCAGCACTACGGGACAGGGCAACACCATATATTTT. Protein: CASTTGQGNTIYF.

This rearrangement joins TRBV28 to TRBJ2-5, with 13 bases fitting TRBD2. With 6 bases clipped from V and 9 bases from J, the junction kept 10 bases outside the gene matches. The CDR3 sequence is 15 residues long. The germline V gene has CDR1 MDHEN and CDR2 SYDVKM. In DNA form, the CDR3 reads TGTGCCAGCAGGGACGGGACTAGCGGGAAGCAGGCCCAGTACTTC. Its translation: CASRDGTSGKQAQYF.

The chain employs TRBV2 and TRBJ2-7; 9 bases are shared with TRBD1. The CDR3 totals 14 residues. The V segment lost 4 bases and the J segment 2 bases; nucleotides outside the gene matches: 3. Germline CDR1 and CDR2: SNHLY and FYNNEI. CDR3 nucleotides: TGTGCCAGCAGTGCGAGACAGGGGGCCTACGAGCAGTACTTC. Translating it yields CASSARQGAYEQYF.

The J gene is TRBJ1-2, the V gene TRBV19, with D perhaps matching TRBD1 (5 bases). Germline loops: CDR1 LNHDA, CDR2 SQIVND (reference sequence). This CDR3 spans 12 amino acids. V was cut by 9 bases and J by 5 bases, with 13 bases left in between. CDR3 sequence reads: CASSPGGYGYTF. In DNA, the CDR3 is TGTGCCAGCTCCCCGGGGGGATATGGCTACACCTTC.

This clone has just a few counts. This chain joins TRBV7-2 and TRBJ2-5; possibly TRBD2 for D (5 bases). V was shortened by 0 bases and J by 3 bases, with 14 bases between the two germline ends. Germline CDR1 SGHTA, CDR2 FQGNSA. CDR3 length: 16 residues. The CDR3 region has the DNA TGTGCCAGCAGCTTAGCAGGGTTTAGCGAAGAAGAGACCCAGTACTTC. This gives the protein CASSLAGFSEEETQYF.

V gene TRBV7-9 combines with J gene TRBJ1-2; D might be TRBD1 (6 bases). Germline CDR1 is SEHNR and CDR2 is FQNEAQ (reference sequence). Trimming cost V 4 bases and J 5 bases, with 14 bases left between them. The length of the CDR3 is 14 residues. CDR3 protein: CASSSHKTGYGYTF. The CDR3 DNA reads as TGTGCCAGCAGCTCCCACAAGACAGGATATGGCTACACCTTC.

The V call is TRBV5-1, the J call TRBJ1-2; TRBD1 matches at 7 bases. V dropped 4 bases and J dropped 6; count of bases not matched to a gene: 12. The CDR3 consists of 15 residues. In germline, CDR1 is SGHRS, CDR2 YFSETQ. CDR3 nucleotide sequence: TGCGCCAGCAGCATGCGCCGGGACAGCCTCGATGGCTACACCTTC. Translating gives CASSMRRDSLDGYTF.

V usage is TRBV27 and J usage is TRBJ2-2, with TRBD1 as a possible D gene (5 bases). Trimming shortened V by 7 bases and J by 6 bases, and 9 bases separated the two germline ends. This CDR3 comprises 12 residues. CDR1 and CDR2 (germline): MNHEY, SMNVEV (reference sequence). The CDR3 DNA reads as TGTGCCAGCACCCCAGGGTCCGGGGAGCTGTTTTTT. This sequence encodes CASTPGSGELFF.

This chain joins TRBV18 and TRBJ2-1; perhaps TRBD2 as D (6 bases). CDR1 is KGHSH and CDR2 is LQKENI in the germline V gene. This CDR3 spans 15 amino acids. V was trimmed by 2 bases and J by 0 bases, leaving 8 bases between them. The CDR3 sequence is CASSPGGSSYNEQFF. In DNA form, the CDR3 reads TGTGCCAGCTCACCAGGGGGGAGCTCCTACAATGAGCAGTTCTTC.

The J gene is TRBJ1-1, the V gene TRBV2, with 7 bases that match TRBD1. The germline gives CDR1 SNHLY, CDR2 FYNNEI. The J segment lost 3 bases and the V segment lost 6 bases, leaving 10 bases of the junction unmatched. The CDR3 loop spans 15 amino acids. CDR3 in DNA: TGTGCCAGCAGGGTAAGACAGGGACGGGACACTGAAGCTTTCTTT. It translates to CASRVRQGRDTEAFF.